This TCR beta chain derives from a study of response to subunit inactivated influenza vaccine. TCRdb re-called the RT-PCR reads through MiXCR, storing one row per CDR3 protein. Of about 240,000 distinct CDR3 sequences in the sample, 9% to 15% were seen once. The germline CDR1 and CDR2 sequences are MNHEY and SVGAGI. V gave up 0 bases and J gave up 0 bases, with 6 bases separating them. This CDR3 has 15 amino acids. Broader study findings: The authors suggested that every seasonal influenza vaccination recruits few new T cells.

In this sample, this clonotype turned up many times. The antigen is unknown. The sequence was collected from a man aged 50 to 60 who received an inactivated influenza vaccine. The rearrangement joins TRBV6-5 to TRBJ1-3, with D uncertain. This sample comprised non-naive T cells sorted from PBMCs, obtained around 14 days before vaccination. CDR3: CASSYSINSGNTIYF. CDR3 sequence (DNA): TGTGCCAGCAGTTACTCGATTAACTCTGGAAACACCATATATTTT.